Listed here are 14 T cell receptor beta chains from one sample, sequenced in a study of blood T cells in healthy people across ages. It was with a sample-barcoded 5' primer and a J-beta primer mix that a second PCR of about 7 to 12 cycles was run. TCRdb analysed the 5' RACE reads with MiXCR anew, one entry per CDR3 protein. The table records 800,000 to 1,000,000 distinct CDR3 sequences, about 48% of them present only once. Sequencing was done on a sample of blood. The receptors were sampled from a man aged 30 to 45 in good health.

This clonotype has only a few counts. V is TRBV21-1 and J is TRBJ2-1; TRBD1, the table's D call, was not compared with the DNA. TRBV21-1 is designated a pseudogene. This CDR3 region has 16 residues. Written as DNA, the CDR3 is TGTGCCAGCAGCAACTATTTGGCGGGGGACTACAATGAGCAGTTCTTC. It specifies CASSNYLAGDYNEQFF.

The chain has TRBV28 and TRBJ2-1, with a weak D call TRBD1 (6 bases). Germline CDR1 reads MDHEN; CDR2 reads SYDVKM. This CDR3 contains 17 residues. V was shortened by 6 bases and J by 0 bases, with 18 bases between the two germline ends. The CDR3 DNA sequence: TGTGCCAGCAGCCCTACGACAGGCAGGAGCTCCTACAATGAGCAGTTCTTC. As protein: CASSPTTGRSSYNEQFF.

The V gene is TRBV11-3, the J gene TRBJ2-7; D is ambiguous. Germline lookup yields CDR1 SGHNT and CDR2 YENEEA. The CDR3 is 13 amino acids. The germline V and J ends were trimmed by 5 bases and 2 bases, with 10 bases remaining between them. The chain's CDR3 is CASSVRFAYEQYF. CDR3 coding DNA: TGTGCCAGCAGCGTACGATTCGCCTACGAGCAGTACTTC.

V usage is TRBV4-1 and J usage is TRBJ2-1; D unclear. Trimming removed 5 bases from V and 7 bases from J, with 18 bases in between. CDR3 size: 15 residues. Germline values: CDR1 MGHRA, CDR2 YSYEKL. The CDR3 is CASSSDPRLDNEQFF. The CDR3 DNA reads as TGCGCCAGCAGCTCAGACCCGCGGCTAGATAATGAGCAGTTCTTC.

This clonotype appeared a few times. The V and J genes are TRBV7-2 and TRBJ2-7, with D unresolved. Trimming left V 3 bases short and J 0 bases short, with 6 bases between. The CDR3 is 13 residues long. Per the germline V gene, CDR1 is SGHTA and CDR2 is FQGNSA. The chain's CDR3 is CASSFYNSYEQYF. CDR3 nucleotide sequence: TGTGCCAGCAGCTTTTACAACTCCTACGAGCAGTACTTC.

On this clonotype itself: A single base separates this from a much larger clone, so it may be a read error. DNA of the CDR3: TGTGCCAGCGGACTAGGGCCAGCAACCTGCAATGAGCAGTTCTTC. Protein sequence: CASGLGPATCNEQFF. This chain joins TRBV6-2 or TRBV6-3 and TRBJ2-1, with 7 bases fitting TRBD2. This CDR3 region has 15 residues. V dropped 8 bases and J dropped 6; count of bases not matched to a gene: 13. Germline CDR1 and CDR2: MNHEY and SVGEGT.

V is TRBV18 and J is TRBJ2-3; D unresolved. The CDR3 runs to 17 residues. V was shortened by 5 bases and J by 2 bases, with 20 bases between the two germline ends. From germline, CDR1 is KGHSH and CDR2 LQKENI. CDR3 nucleotides: TGTGCCAGCTCATCAACTCAGATGACCGACTCCACAGATACGCAGTATTTT. It is translated as CASSSTQMTDSTDTQYF.

The CDR3, as DNA: TGTGCCACCAGCGACCGGACGGGATCCTACGAGCAGTACTTC. Translating it yields CATSDRTGSYEQYF. This chain connects TRBV24-1 to TRBJ2-7, with D perhaps matching TRBD2 (5 bases). The length of the CDR3 is 14 residues. The V end lost 7 bases, the J end lost 1 base, and 13 bases lay between the germline ends. Per germline, CDR1 KGHDR and CDR2 SFDVKD.

This clonotype has more than one count but fewer than ten. The chain combines TRBV5-6 with TRBJ2-2; TRBD1 is a possible D gene (5 bases). The CDR3 is 15 residues long. Germline CDR1 reads SGHDT; CDR2 reads YYEEEE. The V end lost 0 bases, the J end lost 1 base, and 7 bases lay between the germline ends. The CDR3 reads CASSLGTLNTGELFF. The CDR3 DNA sequence: TGTGCCAGCAGCTTGGGGACATTGAACACCGGGGAGCTGTTTTTT.

This clonotype was recorded only once. J is TRBJ2-3 and V is TRBV10-3; 8 bases are shared with TRBD2. V lost 7 bases, J lost 1 base, and 16 bases stayed unmatched. Germline-derived CDR1 and CDR2 are ENHRY and SYGVKD. This CDR3 is built from 18 residues. The CDR3 DNA follows: TGTGCCATCATGGCAAGGAGCGGGGGCCCAGCTGGCACAGATACGCAGTATTTT. This sequence encodes CAIMARSGGPAGTDTQYF.

Comments on this clonotype: An end of the junction does not agree with germline; a read error may underlie this. The genes are TRBV3-1 and TRBJ2-7, with 7 bases lining up with TRBD1. CDR1 and CDR2 from the germline V gene are LGHDT and YNNKEL (reference sequence). The CDR3 sequence is 16 residues long. The CDR3 coding sequence is TGTGCCAGCAGCCGGCCGGGACAGACTCTATCCTACGAGCGGTACTTC. Translation: CASSRPGQTLSYERYF.

This chain joins TRBV5-1 and TRBJ1-1; D is possibly TRBD1 (5 bases). Germline CDR1 is SGHRS and CDR2 is YFSETQ. The V and J ends lost 4 bases and 7 bases respectively, with 14 bases between them. This CDR3 region has 13 residues. In nucleotides, the CDR3 is TGCGCCAGCAGCCCAACTGACAGTCATGAAGCTTTCTTT. It specifies CASSPTDSHEAFF.

This clonotype has only a few counts. This chain uses TRBV5-1 with TRBJ2-7, with D possibly called TRBD1 or TRBD2 (5 bases each). Per the germline V gene, CDR1 is SGHRS and CDR2 is YFSETQ. V was shortened by 1 base and J by 3 bases, with 11 bases between the two germline ends. The CDR3 consists of 14 residues. This chain's CDR3 is CASSLWQGDYEQYF. CDR3 sequence (DNA): TGCGCCAGCAGCTTGTGGCAGGGAGACTACGAGCAGTACTTC.

V is TRBV20-1 and J is TRBJ2-7, with TRBD2 matching 7 bases. V shed 8 bases, J shed 2 bases, and the junction held 9 bases outside the gene matches. This CDR3 contains 13 residues. CDR1 is DFQATT and CDR2 is SNEGSKA in the germline V gene (reference sequence). The CDR3 DNA is TGCAGTTCCTCGGACGGGGGGACCTACGAGCAGTACTTC. Translating it yields CSSSDGGTYEQYF.